The clone carrying this T cell receptor beta chain was seen more than once but under ten times. Antigen specificity is unknown. The sample is drawn from a study of T cells after yellow fever vaccination. Findings of the study overall: FACS-sorted repertoires could harbor abundant contaminating bulk-population clonotypes.

TCRdb recomputed calls from the 5' RACE reads with MiXCR, one row per CDR3 protein. Of around 310,000 distinct CDR3 sequences in the sample, 8.5% to 9% were seen once. Trimming removed 5 bases from V and 7 bases from J, with 14 bases in between. The length of the CDR3 is 13 residues. Germline values: CDR1 DFQATT, CDR2 SNEGSKA (reference sequence). The TCR originated in a man between 18 and 35 years old who received the YFV17D yellow fever vaccine. This sequence joins TRBV20-1 and TRBJ1-4; a possible D gene is TRBD1 (5 bases). The starting material was PBMCs, obtained on the day of the first yellow fever vaccination. This CDR3 is CSAVGGGSEKLFF. As DNA, the CDR3 is TGCAGTGCTGTTGGGGGGGGTAGTGAAAAACTGTTTTTT.